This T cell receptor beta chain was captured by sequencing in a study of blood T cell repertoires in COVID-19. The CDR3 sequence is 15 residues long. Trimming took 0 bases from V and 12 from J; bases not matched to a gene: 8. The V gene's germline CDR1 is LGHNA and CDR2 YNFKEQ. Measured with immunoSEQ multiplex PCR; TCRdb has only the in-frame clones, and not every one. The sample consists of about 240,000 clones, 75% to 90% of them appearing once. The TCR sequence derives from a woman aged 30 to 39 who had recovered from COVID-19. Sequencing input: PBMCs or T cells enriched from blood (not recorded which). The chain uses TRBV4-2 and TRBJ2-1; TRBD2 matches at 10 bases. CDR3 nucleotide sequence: TGTGCCAGCAGCCAAGAGCTAGCGGGAGCCTTACTGCAGTTCTTC. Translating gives CASSQELAGALLQFF.